This T cell receptor (beta chain) was found in a study of Ad26.COV2.S vaccination and SARS-CoV-2 variants. Assay used: immunoSEQ multiplex PCR; TCRdb lists only in-frame clones, some missing. The sample has about 400,000 clones; 83% are singletons. Treatment of the sample: about 20 received Ad26.COV2.S at low or high dose, single or two shots; 5 received placebo; per-sample allocation not given. Samples were taken on day 63 after the first vaccine or placebo injection. About this clone: Its antigen is unknown.

V lost 8 bases to trimming and J lost 0 bases, with 5 bases between them. The CDR3 is 12 residues long. General study findings and limits: Whether participants received vaccine or placebo, their non-spike TCR breadth was similar.

V and J are TRBV12-3 or TRBV12-4 and TRBJ1-3; D uncertain. The specimen was peripheral blood, collected in a trial of Ad26.COV2.S vaccine versus placebo. The receptor was isolated from a person aged 18 to 65 who received the Ad26.COV2.S COVID-19 vaccine or a placebo. The CDR3 nucleotides are TGTGCCAGCTCTAACTCTGGAAACACCATATATTTT. This translates into CASSNSGNTIYF.